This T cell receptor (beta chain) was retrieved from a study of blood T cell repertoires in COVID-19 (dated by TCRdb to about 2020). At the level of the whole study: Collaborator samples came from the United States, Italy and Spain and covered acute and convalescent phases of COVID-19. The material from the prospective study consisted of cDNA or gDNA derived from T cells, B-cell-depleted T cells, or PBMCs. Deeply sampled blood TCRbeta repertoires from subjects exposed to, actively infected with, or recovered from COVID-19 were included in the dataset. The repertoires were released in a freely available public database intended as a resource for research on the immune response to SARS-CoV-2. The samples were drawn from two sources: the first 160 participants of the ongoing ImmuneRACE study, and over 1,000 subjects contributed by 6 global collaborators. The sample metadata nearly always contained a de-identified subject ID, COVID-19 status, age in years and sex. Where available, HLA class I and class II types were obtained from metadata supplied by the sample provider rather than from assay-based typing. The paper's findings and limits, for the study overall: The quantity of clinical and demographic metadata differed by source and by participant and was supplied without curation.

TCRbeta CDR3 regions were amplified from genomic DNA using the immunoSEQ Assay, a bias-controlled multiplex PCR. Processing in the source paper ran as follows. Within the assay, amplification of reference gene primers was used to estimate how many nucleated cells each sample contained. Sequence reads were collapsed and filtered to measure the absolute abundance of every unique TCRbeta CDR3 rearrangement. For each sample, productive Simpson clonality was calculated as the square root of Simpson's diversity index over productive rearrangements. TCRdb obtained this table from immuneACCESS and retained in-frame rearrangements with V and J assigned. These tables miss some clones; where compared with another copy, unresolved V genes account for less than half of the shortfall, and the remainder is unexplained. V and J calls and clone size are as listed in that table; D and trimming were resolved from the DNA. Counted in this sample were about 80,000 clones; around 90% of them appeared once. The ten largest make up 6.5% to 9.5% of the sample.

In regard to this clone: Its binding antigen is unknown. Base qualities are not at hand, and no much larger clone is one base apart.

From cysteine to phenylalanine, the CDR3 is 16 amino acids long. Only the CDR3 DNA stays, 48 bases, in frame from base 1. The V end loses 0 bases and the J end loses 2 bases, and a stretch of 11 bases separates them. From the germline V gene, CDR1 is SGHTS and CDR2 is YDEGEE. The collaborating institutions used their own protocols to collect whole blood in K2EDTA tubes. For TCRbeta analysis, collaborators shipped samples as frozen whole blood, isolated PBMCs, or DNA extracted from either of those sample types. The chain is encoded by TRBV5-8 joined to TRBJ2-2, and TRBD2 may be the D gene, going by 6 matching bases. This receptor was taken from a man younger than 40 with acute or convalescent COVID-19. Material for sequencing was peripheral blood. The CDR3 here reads CASSLGAGRNTGELFF. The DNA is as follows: TGTGCCAGCAGCTTGGGAGCGGGTCGAAACACCGGGGAGCTGTTTTTT. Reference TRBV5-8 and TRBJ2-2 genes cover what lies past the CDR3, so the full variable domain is EAGVTQSPTHLIKTRGQQATLRCSPISGHTSVYWYQQALGLGLQFLLWYDEGEERNRGNFPPRFSGRQFPNYSSELNVNALELEDSALYLCASSLGAGRNTGELFFGEGSRLTVL.